This TCR beta chain was obtained from a study of metastatic and nonmetastatic thyroid tumors. Every patient was untreated before thyroid surgery. Authors' analysis steps: Variation in CDR3 across clinicopathological groups served as the basis for constructing a distant-metastasis classifier in papillary thyroid cancer. TCRdb used MiXCR to call clones anew from the PCR reads. These V and J calls originate from TCRdb's pipeline instead of the authors' own analysis. The table lists 15,000 to 20,000 clones, under 30% of them singletons. This clone is labeled large. The CDR3 is 13 amino acids. CDR1 and CDR2 from the germline V gene are MNHNS and SASEGT. V lost 7 bases to trimming and J lost 7 bases; unmatched junction nucleotides: 7.

The V call is TRBV6-1, the J call TRBJ1-2; TRBD1 aligns across 9 bases. This receptor was identified in a female donor with papillary thyroid cancer or a benign thyroid nodule (not recorded which). Some clones in this sample may be carry-over from other donors' samples. What was sequenced was adjacent normal tissue. The CDR3 bases are TGTGCCAGCACCAAAGGGGACAGGGTTGGCTACACCTTC. It translates to CASTKGDRVGYTF.